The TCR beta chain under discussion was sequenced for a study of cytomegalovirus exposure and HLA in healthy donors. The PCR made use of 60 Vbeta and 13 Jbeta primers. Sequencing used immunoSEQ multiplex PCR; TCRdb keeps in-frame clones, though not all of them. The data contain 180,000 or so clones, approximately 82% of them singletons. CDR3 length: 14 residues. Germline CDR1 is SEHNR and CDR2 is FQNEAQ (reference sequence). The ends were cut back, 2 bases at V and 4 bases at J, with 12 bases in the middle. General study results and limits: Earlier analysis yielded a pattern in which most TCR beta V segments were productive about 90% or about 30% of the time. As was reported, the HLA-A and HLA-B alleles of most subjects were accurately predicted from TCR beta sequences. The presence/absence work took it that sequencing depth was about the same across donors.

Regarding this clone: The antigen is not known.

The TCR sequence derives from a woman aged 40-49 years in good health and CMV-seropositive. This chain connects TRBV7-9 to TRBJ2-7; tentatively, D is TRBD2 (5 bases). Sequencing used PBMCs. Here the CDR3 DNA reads TGTGCCAGCAGCTTATCGCCGGGGAGATACGAGCAGTACTTC. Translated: CASSLSPGRYEQYF.